The 20 T cell receptor beta chains reported below all come from one sample, sequenced in a study of blood T cell repertoires in COVID-19. The table came from immunoSEQ multiplex PCR; TCRdb's copy has only in-frame clones and leaves some out. The sample holds 250,000 to 300,000 clones, about 88% seen once. Sequencing was done on a sample of peripheral blood. The receptors were gathered from a woman aged 55-69 years with COVID-19, enrolled during active disease.

V gene TRBV5-1 combines with J gene TRBJ1-1, with D perhaps matching TRBD1 (5 bases). The CDR3 is 12 residues long. V lost 4 bases, J lost 7 bases, and 11 bases lay in between. Germline CDR1 and CDR2: SGHRS and YFSETQ. For the CDR3, the DNA is TGCGCCAGCAGCCTGAGTCAGGGTGAAGCTTTCTTT. It translates to CASSLSQGEAFF.

V usage is TRBV6-5 and J usage is TRBJ1-2, with a possible D match to TRBD1 (5 bases). Trimming took 6 bases from V and 4 from J, leaving 12 bases between them. The germline gives CDR1 MNHEY, CDR2 SVGAGI. The CDR3 length is 13 residues. The CDR3 region is CASRTTAFYGYTF. The CDR3 DNA is TGTGCCAGCAGGACGACAGCCTTCTATGGCTACACCTTC.

A single count supports this clone. The V call is TRBV27, the J call TRBJ1-5; tentatively, D is TRBD1 (6 bases). The CDR3 consists of 14 residues. With 4 bases removed from V and 2 bases from J, the gap between germline ends came to 9 bases. Germline CDR1 and CDR2: MNHEY and SMNVEV (reference sequence). CDR3 protein: CASSSGVGNQPQHF. DNA of the CDR3: TGTGCCAGCAGTTCAGGGGTAGGCAATCAGCCCCAGCATTTT.

The chain is built from TRBV4-2 and TRBJ2-3; 9 nucleotides align to TRBD2. The CDR3 runs to 16 residues. Per germline, CDR1 LGHNA and CDR2 YNFKEQ. Unmatched junction bases numbered 5, after V lost 2 bases and J lost 2 bases. This CDR3 is CASSQQTSGTTDTQYF. CDR3 DNA: TGTGCCAGCAGCCAACAGACTAGCGGAACCACAGATACGCAGTATTTT.

The chain joins TRBV10-3 to TRBJ2-1; the match to TRBD1 covers 7 bases. From germline, CDR1 is ENHRY and CDR2 SYGVKD. The CDR3 consists of 14 residues. V dropped 6 bases and J dropped 3; count of bases not matched to a gene: 5. CDR3 amino acids: CAISPGQNYNEQFF. The DNA for the CDR3 is TGTGCCATCAGCCCGGGACAGAACTACAATGAGCAGTTCTTC.

The sample holds one count of this clone. The V call is TRBV5-4, the J call TRBJ1-1; possible D gene TRBD1, 6 bases. CDR3 length: 16 amino acids. The V gene lost 2 bases and the J gene lost 0 bases, with 14 bases spanning the gap. CDR1 is SGHNT, CDR2 YYREEE, per germline (reference sequence). The CDR3 protein is CASSLRGAGMNTEAFF. The CDR3 DNA is TGTGCCAGCAGCTTACGGGGGGCGGGAATGAACACTGAAGCTTTCTTT.

With regard to this clone: Being one base from a much bigger clone, this may be a read error. Other DNA sequences of this sample code for an identical CDR3. The chain joins TRBV25-1 to TRBJ2-2; D is unclear. CDR1 is MGHDK and CDR2 is SYGVNS in the germline V gene. The CDR3 length is 14 residues. The V end lost 3 bases, the J end lost 0 bases, and 5 bases lay between the germline ends. The CDR3 reads CASSDRTNTGELFF. The CDR3 DNA is TGTGCCAGCAGTGACAGGACGAACACCGGGGAGCTGTTTTTT.

This chain links TRBV28 with TRBJ2-1; 11 bases are shared with TRBD1. CDR1 and CDR2 (germline): MDHEN, SYDVKM. The ends lost 7 bases at V and 7 bases at J; junction bases unmatched: 9. This CDR3 region has 15 residues. This CDR3 is CASTPRTGGWNEQFF. The CDR3 DNA follows: TGTGCCAGCACACCTCGGACAGGGGGCTGGAATGAGCAGTTCTTC.

The chain recombines TRBV7-9 with TRBJ2-6; D is ambiguous. Trimming cost V 1 base and J 0 bases, with 4 bases left between them. Germline CDR1 SEHNR, CDR2 FQNEAQ (reference sequence). The CDR3 spans 15 residues. The CDR3 here is CASSLVASGANVLTF. The CDR3 DNA sequence: TGTGCCAGCAGCTTAGTAGCCTCTGGGGCCAACGTCCTGACTTTC.

The chain uses TRBV10-3 and TRBJ1-2; possible D gene TRBD1, 5 bases. The CDR3 covers 12 residues. V lost 5 bases to trimming and J lost 6 bases, with 10 bases between them. Germline lookup yields CDR1 ENHRY and CDR2 SYGVKD. CDR3 sequence reads: CAISRDSNGYTF. The DNA of the CDR3 is TGTGCCATCAGTAGGGACTCCAATGGCTACACCTTC.

This chain connects TRBV5-1 to TRBJ1-3; D ambiguous. Germline V gives CDR1 SGHRS, CDR2 YFSETQ. The CDR3 is 16 amino acids. Trimming removed 0 bases from V and 2 bases from J, with 12 bases in between. The CDR3 region has the DNA TGCGCCAGCAGCTTGGACGGAACCGGGGCTGGAAACACCATATATTTT. Encoded protein: CASSLDGTGAGNTIYF.

The V call is TRBV5-8, the J call TRBJ2-3; 10 bases match TRBD2. V lost 3 bases to trimming and J lost 3 bases; unmatched junction nucleotides: 10. Germline CDR1 SGHTS, CDR2 YDEGEE. The CDR3 covers 17 residues. For the CDR3, the DNA is TGTGCCAGCAGCTACGGAGGGCTAGCGGGAGCGACAGATACGCAGTATTTT. This translates into CASSYGGLAGATDTQYF.

The CDR3 DNA reads TGTGCCAGCAGATCACCGGACAGAAGGAACTATGGCTACACCTTC. This translates into CASRSPDRRNYGYTF. The chain is built from TRBV6-5 and TRBJ1-2; possible D gene TRBD1, 6 bases. Germline V gene sequence: CDR1 MNHEY, CDR2 SVGAGI. V lost 6 bases, J lost 2 bases, and 16 bases lay in between. The CDR3 has 15 amino acids.

This clone was counted a few times. The chain employs TRBV6-5 and TRBJ1-4, with D possibly being TRBD1 (6 bases). V lost 6 bases to trimming and J lost 5 bases, with 13 bases between them. The CDR3 is 14 residues long. The germline V gene has CDR1 MNHEY and CDR2 SVGAGI. CDR3 residues: CASRTGGLNEKLFF. The CDR3 DNA is TGTGCCAGCAGGACTGGGGGCCTAAATGAAAAACTGTTTTTT.

The CDR3: CASRGGQLNTEAFF. As DNA, the CDR3 is TGCGCCAGCAGGGGGGGACAGCTCAACACTGAAGCTTTCTTT. V is TRBV10-2 and J is TRBJ1-1; 7 bases match TRBD1. J lost 2 bases, V lost 6 bases, and 6 bases had no gene match. This CDR3 region has 14 residues. Germline CDR1 WSHSY, CDR2 SAAADI.

CDR3 bases: TGTGCCAGTAGTATAAACAGCCCCAATCAGCCCCAGCATTTT. Translated: CASSINSPNQPQHF. This rearrangement joins TRBV19 to TRBJ1-5; D call uncertain. The CDR3 has 14 residues. Trimming cost V 2 bases and J 3 bases, with 8 bases left between them. Germline CDR1 reads LNHDA; CDR2 reads SQIVND (reference sequence).

Note on this clone: Within the sample, other DNA sequences also encode this same CDR3. The chain joins TRBV20-1 to TRBJ2-1; 7 bases are a match to TRBD2. The trim removed 3 bases at V and 0 bases at J, leaving 5 bases unmatched. The CDR3 runs to 15 residues. Per the germline V gene, CDR1 is DFQATT and CDR2 is SNEGSKA (reference sequence). CDR3 region: CSASSGGSSYNEQFF. The CDR3 coding sequence is TGCAGTGCTAGTTCGGGCGGGAGCTCCTACAATGAGCAGTTCTTC.

A single count supports this clone. The chain is built from TRBV7-6 and TRBJ2-3; 13 positions match TRBD2. V was clipped by 1 base and J by 3 bases; unmatched bases: 1. Germline loops: CDR1 SGHVS, CDR2 FNYEAQ. The CDR3 contains 16 residues. The DNA of the CDR3 is TGTGCCAGCAGCTTAGGACTAGCGGGAGGAACAGATACGCAGTATTTT. It translates to CASSLGLAGGTDTQYF. Full variable domain (remainder filled in from reference TRBV7-6 and TRBJ2-3): GAGVSQSPRYKVTKRGQDVALRCDPISGHVSLYWYRQALGQGPEFLTYFNYEAQQDKSGLPNDRFSAERPEGSISTLTIQRTEQRDSAMYRCASSLGLAGGTDTQYFGPGTRLTVL.

This clone was seen just once. This chain connects TRBV18 to TRBJ2-5; weak D call: TRBD1 (7 bases). The length of the CDR3 is 15 residues. Trimming took 3 bases from V and 1 from J, leaving 12 bases between them. CDR1 is KGHSH and CDR2 is LQKENI in the germline V gene. The CDR3 sequence is CASSPSGGLQETQYF. The CDR3 DNA follows: TGTGCCAGCTCACCCTCAGGGGGACTCCAAGAGACCCAGTACTTC.

As DNA, the CDR3 is TGTGCCAGCAGTTTAGTAGGGGGGGAAGAGACCCAGTACTTC. Translating it yields CASSLVGGEETQYF. V usage is TRBV28 and J usage is TRBJ2-5; TRBD2 might be the D (7 bases). Trimming took off 2 bases at V and 3 bases at J, with 10 bases between the two ends. This CDR3 is 14 amino acids long. The germline V gene encodes CDR1 MDHEN and CDR2 SYDVKM.